One and the same sample provided the 10 T cell receptor beta chains below, sequenced in a study of blood T cell repertoires in COVID-19. The method was immunoSEQ multiplex PCR; TCRdb's version includes in-frame clones alone and lacks a portion of them. The sample carries approximately 89,000 clones, approximately 80% recorded once. The sequenced sample was peripheral blood. The receptors stem from a human donor in a cohort sampled during active COVID-19.

This sequence joins TRBV6-6 and TRBJ1-1; 9 bases align to TRBD1. The CDR3 totals 15 residues. Germline V gene sequence: CDR1 MNHNY, CDR2 SVGAGI (reference sequence). The V and J ends lost 4 bases and 1 base, in that order; junction bases with no gene match: 4. The CDR3 DNA is TGTGCCAGCAGTTTTGGGACAGGGCGGAACACTGAAGCTTTCTTT. Its translation: CASSFGTGRNTEAFF.

This chain connects TRBV6-5 to TRBJ2-5; D gene unclear. Looked up from germline, CDR1 is MNHEY and CDR2 is SVGAGI. V lost 11 bases and J 5 bases, leaving 15 bases between the germline ends. CDR3 length: 12 residues. CDR3 residues: CACTLENETQYF. The CDR3 nucleotides are TGTGCCTGTACGTTAGAAAATGAGACCCAGTACTTC.

The chain has TRBV28 and TRBJ1-2; D remains ambiguous. The CDR3 spans 15 residues. Per germline, CDR1 MDHEN and CDR2 SYDVKM. Trimming stripped 7 bases from V and 1 base from J, with 16 bases between. The CDR3 loop reads CASNSQRRFNYGYTF. In nucleotides, the CDR3 is TGTGCCAGCAACTCTCAACGTCGGTTTAACTATGGCTACACCTTC.

The chain carries TRBV6-1 and TRBJ2-7, with 7 bases that match TRBD2. CDR3 length: 14 residues. In germline, CDR1 is MNHNS, CDR2 SASEGT. V shed 2 bases, J shed 3 bases, and the junction held 4 bases outside the gene matches. DNA for the CDR3: TGTGCCAGCAGTGAATGGGCTAGCGGCTACGAGCAGTACTTC. It is translated as CASSEWASGYEQYF.

J is TRBJ2-1 and V is TRBV19, with 14 positions matching TRBD2. This CDR3 has 16 amino acids. Germline V gene data show CDR1 as LNHDA and CDR2 as SQIVND (reference sequence). V lost 5 bases, J lost 8 bases, and 8 bases stayed unmatched. CDR3 sequence reads: CASSAGTSGRGDEQFF. CDR3 DNA: TGTGCCAGTAGTGCCGGGACTAGCGGGAGAGGGGATGAGCAGTTCTTC.

The chain uses TRBV7-9 and TRBJ1-2, with D uncertain. CDR1 and CDR2 from the germline V gene are SEHNR and FQNEAQ (reference sequence). The ends were cut back, 6 bases at V and 4 bases at J, with 18 bases in the middle. The CDR3 has 15 amino acids. CDR3 in DNA: TGTGCCAGCAGTCCATCGGAGGGATTTGTCTATGGCTACACCTTC. Translating gives CASSPSEGFVYGYTF.

Only a few counts were recorded for this clone. The chain combines TRBV27 with TRBJ1-2; 8 bases line up with TRBD1. Germline V gene data show CDR1 as MNHEY and CDR2 as SMNVEV (reference sequence). This CDR3 contains 13 residues. V lost 5 bases and J lost 8; bases outside the gene matches: 7. CDR3 in DNA: TGTGCCAGCAGTCCGGACAGGGTCGGCGGCTACACCTTC. Protein product: CASSPDRVGGYTF.

The chain uses TRBV29-1 and TRBJ2-7; TRBD2 might be the D (5 bases). Germline CDR1 and CDR2: SQVTM and ANQGSEA. V was shortened by 3 bases and J by 3 bases, with 12 bases between the two germline ends. The CDR3 length is 13 residues. The CDR3 DNA follows: TGCAGCGTTGACCGGGGAACGATCTACGAGCAGTACTTC. The encoded protein is CSVDRGTIYEQYF.

The CDR3 protein is CASSLRLRGGSGRAQDTQYF. DNA of the CDR3: TGTGCCAGCAGCTTAAGGCTAAGAGGGGGTAGCGGGAGGGCACAAGATACGCAGTATTTT. The V gene is TRBV7-8, the J gene TRBJ2-3; 11 positions match TRBD2. Trimming took 2 bases from V and 5 from J; bases not matched to a gene: 18. The CDR3 loop spans 20 amino acids. Germline V gene sequence: CDR1 SGHVS, CDR2 FQNEAQ.

The DNA of the CDR3 is TGTGCCAGCAGCCCCCTGGGCGGGGGAAATTCACCCCTCCACTTT. This encodes CASSPLGGGNSPLHF. The J gene is TRBJ1-6, the V gene TRBV7-9, with D perhaps TRBD1 (5 bases). Trimming took 5 bases from V and 7 from J, leaving 15 bases between them. Germline V gene sequence: CDR1 SEHNR, CDR2 FQNEAQ (reference sequence). This CDR3 is built from 15 residues. The full variable domain, rest sourced from reference TRBV7-9 and TRBJ1-6, is DTGVSQNPRHKITKRGQNVTFRCDPISEHNRLYWYRQTLGQGPEFLTYFQNEAQLEKSRLLSDRFSAERPKGSFSTLEIQRTEQGDSAMYLCASSPLGGGNSPLHFGNGTRLTVT.